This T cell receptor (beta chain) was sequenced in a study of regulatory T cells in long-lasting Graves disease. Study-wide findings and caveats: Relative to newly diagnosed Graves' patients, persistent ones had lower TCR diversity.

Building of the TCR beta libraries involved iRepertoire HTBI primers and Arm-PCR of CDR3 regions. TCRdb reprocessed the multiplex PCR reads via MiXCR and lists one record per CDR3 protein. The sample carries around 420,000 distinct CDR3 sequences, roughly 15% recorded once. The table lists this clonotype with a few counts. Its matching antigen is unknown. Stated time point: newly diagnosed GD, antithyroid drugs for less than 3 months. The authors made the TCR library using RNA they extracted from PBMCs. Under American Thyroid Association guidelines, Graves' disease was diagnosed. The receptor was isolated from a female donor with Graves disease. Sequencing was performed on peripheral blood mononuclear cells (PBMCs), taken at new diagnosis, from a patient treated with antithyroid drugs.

The DNA for the CDR3 is TGTGCCACACACGGATTTCGAAGCACAGATACGCAGTATTTT. It is translated as CATHGFRSTDTQYF. The chain is built from TRBV19 and TRBJ2-3; D gene ambiguous. This CDR3 contains 14 residues. Trimming removed 10 bases at V and 0 bases at J, with 14 bases between. The germline V gene encodes CDR1 LNHDA and CDR2 SQIVND (reference sequence).